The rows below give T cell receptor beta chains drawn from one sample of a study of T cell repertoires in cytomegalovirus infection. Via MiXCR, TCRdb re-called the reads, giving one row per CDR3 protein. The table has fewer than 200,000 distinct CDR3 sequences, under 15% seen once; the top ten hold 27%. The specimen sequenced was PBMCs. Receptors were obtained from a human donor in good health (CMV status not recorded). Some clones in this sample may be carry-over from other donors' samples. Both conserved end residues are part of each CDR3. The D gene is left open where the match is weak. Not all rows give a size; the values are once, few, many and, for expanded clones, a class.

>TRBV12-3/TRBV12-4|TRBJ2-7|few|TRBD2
TGTGCCAGCAGTAGAAGCGGGATTTACGAGCAGTACTTC
CASSRSGIYEQYF
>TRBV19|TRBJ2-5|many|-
TGTGCCAGTAGTATGGGGTTTGAGACCCAGTACTTC
CASSMGFETQYF
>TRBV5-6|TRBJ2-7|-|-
TGTGCCAGCAGTCGGGGACCGACCTACGAGCAGTACTTC
CASSRGPTYEQYF
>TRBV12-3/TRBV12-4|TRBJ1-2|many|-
TGTGCCAGCAGCAGGGACATCTATGGCTACACCTTC
CASSRDIYGYTF
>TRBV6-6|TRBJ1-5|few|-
TGTGCCAGCAGTTACTCGAGGGACAGCAATCAGCCCCAGCATTTT
CASSYSRDSNQPQHF
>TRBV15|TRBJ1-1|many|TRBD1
TGTGCCACCAGCAGAGGACAGGGCCGGCTCCGCTACGGAGCTTTCTTT
CATSRGQGRLRYGAFF
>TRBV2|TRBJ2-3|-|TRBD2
TGTGCCAGAACCTTCGGGGGGGGCTCTGGCACAGATACGCAGTATTTT
CARTFGGGSGTDTQYF
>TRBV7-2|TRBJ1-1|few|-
TGTGCCAGCAGCTCCCCCGTCCGGAACACTGAAGCTTTCTTT
CASSSPVRNTEAFF
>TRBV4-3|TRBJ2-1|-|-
TGCGCCAGCAGCCAAGATAGGGACACGGTTATTTACAATGAGCAGTTCTTC
CASSQDRDTVIYNEQFF
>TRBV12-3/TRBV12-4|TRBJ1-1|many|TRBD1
TGTGCCAGCAGTCCTCTGACAGGGGTGAGGAACACTGAAGCTTTCTTT
CASSPLTGVRNTEAFF
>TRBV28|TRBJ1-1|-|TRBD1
TGTGCCAGCAGTTTACAAGGAGGGGGCGAACTGGCTGCAGCTTTCTTT
CASSLQGGGELAAAFF
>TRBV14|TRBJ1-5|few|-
TGTGCCAGCAGCCAAGAGAAGCCCCCCAATCAGCCCCAGCATTTT
CASSQEKPPNQPQHF
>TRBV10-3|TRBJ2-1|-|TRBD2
TGTGCCATCAGTGAAAGGTTCGGACTAGCGGCACAGTTCTTC
CAISERFGLAAQFF
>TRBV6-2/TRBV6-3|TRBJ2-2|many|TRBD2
TGTGCCAGCAAGAATGCACCGGGACTAGCGGCCGGGGAGCTGTTTTTT
CASKNAPGLAAGELFF
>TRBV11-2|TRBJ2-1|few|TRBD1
TGTGCCAGCAGCTGGACAGGGGGCGGTGAGCAGTTCTTC
CASSWTGGGEQFF
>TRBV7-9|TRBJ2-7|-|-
TGTGCCAGCAGCTGGGATAGCAGTACTGAGCAGTACTTC
CASSWDSSTEQYF
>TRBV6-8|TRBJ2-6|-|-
TGTGCCAGCAGTTACAAAGCCTCTGGGGCCAACGTCCTGACTTTC
CASSYKASGANVLTF
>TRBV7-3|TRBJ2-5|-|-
TGTGCCAGCAGCTTAACGGGAGGGGGTGTGGAGACCCAGTACTTC
CASSLTGGGVETQYF
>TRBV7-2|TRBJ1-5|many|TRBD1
TGTGCCAGCAGCCAGGACAGGGCGATCAATCAGCCCCAGCATTTT
CASSQDRAINQPQHF
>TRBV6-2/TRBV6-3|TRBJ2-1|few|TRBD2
TGTGCCAGCAGTTACATTCGGGAGGGGGTCTCCTACAATGAGCAGTTCTTC
CASSYIREGVSYNEQFF
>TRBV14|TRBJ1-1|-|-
TGTGCCAGCAGCCAAAGGGGTGGCCCGAACACTGAAGCTTTCTTT
CASSQRGGPNTEAFF
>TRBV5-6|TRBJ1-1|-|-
TGTGCCAGCAGCTTCGTGGCAGGGAGCACTGAAGCTTTCTTT
CASSFVAGSTEAFF
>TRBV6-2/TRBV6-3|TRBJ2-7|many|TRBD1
TGTGCCAGCAGTTACAGACAGGGGCCCTACGAGCAGTACTTC
CASSYRQGPYEQYF
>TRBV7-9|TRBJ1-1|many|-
TGTGCCAGCAGCCCCCCAGTGGCAATGAACACTGAAGCTTTCTTT
CASSPPVAMNTEAFF
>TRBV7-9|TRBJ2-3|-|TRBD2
TGTGCCGGAAGCGGGAACACAGATACGCAGTATTTT
CAGSGNTDTQYF
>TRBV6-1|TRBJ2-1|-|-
TGTGCCAGCAGTGACTGGGGACATGAGCAGTTCTTC
CASSDWGHEQFF
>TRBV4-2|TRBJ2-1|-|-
TGTGCCAGCAGCCAAGATGACCTAGGGGGGGGTGAGCAGTTCTTC
CASSQDDLGGGEQFF
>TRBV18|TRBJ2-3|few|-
TGTGCCAGCTCACCAGAGGCCCCACGAGATACGCAGTATTTT
CASSPEAPRDTQYF
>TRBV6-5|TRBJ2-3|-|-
TGTGCCAGCAGTTACTCGAGATTCAGTGGCACAGATACGCAGTATTTT
CASSYSRFSGTDTQYF
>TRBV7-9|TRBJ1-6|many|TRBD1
TGTGCCAGCAGCTTAAGGACAGGGTCGAATTCACCCCTCCACTTT
CASSLRTGSNSPLHF
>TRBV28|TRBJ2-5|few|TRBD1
TGTGCCAGCAGGAACGTACAGGGGGCCGGAGAGACCCAGTACTTC
CASRNVQGAGETQYF
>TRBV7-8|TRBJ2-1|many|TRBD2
TGTGCCAGCAGCCAGCTAGCGGGAGGGCGTAATGAGCAGTTCTTC
CASSQLAGGRNEQFF
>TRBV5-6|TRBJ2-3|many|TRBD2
TGTGCCAGCAGCTTCCCCGGGACTAGCGGGGTATTT
CASSFPGTSGVF
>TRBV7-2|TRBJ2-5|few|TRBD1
TGTGCCAGCAGCTTCCGGACAGGGGAAGCGGAGACCCAGTACTTC
CASSFRTGEAETQYF
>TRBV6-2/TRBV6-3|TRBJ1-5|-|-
TGTGCCAGCAGTTACGGCAGGGGTGAGCAGCCCCAGCATTTT
CASSYGRGEQPQHF
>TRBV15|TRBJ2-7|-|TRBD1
TGTGCCACCAGCAGAGCGACAGGGGACTACGAGCAGTACTTC
CATSRATGDYEQYF
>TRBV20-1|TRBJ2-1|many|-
-
CSARYENVGPGLSYNEQFF